The clone carrying this T cell receptor (beta chain) was observed at least ten times. The record originates from a study of molecular identifiers for immune sequencing clone quantification. TCRdb passed the PCR reads through MiXCR, listing each CDR3 protein once. The sample contains about 320,000 distinct CDR3 sequences, 20% to 25% of which appear only once. From germline, CDR1 is SEHNR and CDR2 FQNEAQ (reference sequence). The CDR3 is 13 amino acids. The origin of this receptor is a human donor in good health. Some libraries in this study had Jurkat cell RNA spiked in. J is TRBJ1-1 and V is TRBV7-9, with TRBD1 as a possible D gene (5 bases). Sequenced sample: naive CD8+ T cells from blood, with Jurkat cell RNA spiked in. Subset in this sample: FACS-sorted CD8+CD4-CCR7+CD45RA+ naive T cells. CDR3 DNA: TGTGCTATCGGTGGGGGGGGAATCACTGAAGCTTTCTTT. Protein: CAIGGGGITEAFF.